This T cell receptor (beta chain) stems from a study of blood T cell repertoires in COVID-19. The CDR3 extends over 12 amino acids. With 5 bases removed from V and 4 bases from J, the gap between germline ends came to 8 bases. Germline V gene lookup returns CDR1 SEHNR and CDR2 FQNEAQ (reference sequence). Points on this clone: Other nucleotide sequences in the sample specify the same CDR3.

Method: immunoSEQ multiplex PCR; TCRdb's copy keeps in-frame clones and lacks some. The repertoire holds around 360,000 clones, roughly nine tenths seen once, with just under 3% in the top ten. Sequences were obtained from PBMCs or T cells enriched from blood (not recorded which). This TCR was sampled from a woman in her 30s who had recovered from COVID-19. The chain employs TRBV7-9 and TRBJ1-2; D is perhaps TRBD1 (5 bases). The CDR3 reads CASSLDSYGYTF. In nucleotides, the CDR3 is TGTGCCAGCAGCCTTGACAGCTATGGCTACACCTTC.